These 3 T cell receptor beta chains were all obtained from the same sample, sequenced in a study of cytomegalovirus exposure and HLA in healthy donors. PCR amplification relied on 60 Vbeta primers (plus 13 Jbeta primers). Using immunoSEQ multiplex PCR, the repertoire was profiled, and TCRdb retains in-frame clones only, with some absent. The sample yields about 130,000 clones, approximately 85% seen once. Source material: PBMCs. All receptors derive from a boy aged 5-17 years in good health and CMV-seronegative.

The CDR3 DNA follows: TGCGCCAGCAGCTTCGGGGGGAGTGGGTCCGAGCAGTACTTC. Translating gives CASSFGGSGSEQYF. This chain links TRBV4-3 with TRBJ2-7, with 7 bases fitting TRBD2. The CDR3 runs to 14 residues. J lost 6 bases, V lost 5 bases, and 10 bases had no gene match. Germline assignment: CDR1 LGHNA and CDR2 YSLEER.

The rearrangement links TRBV7-9 to TRBJ1-5; possible D gene TRBD1, 6 bases. CDR3 length: 14 residues. The germline V gene encodes CDR1 SEHNR and CDR2 FQNEAQ (reference sequence). Trimming removed 3 bases at V and 1 base at J, with 7 bases between. This CDR3 is CASSFQGSNQPQHF. CDR3 nucleotides: TGTGCCAGCAGCTTCCAGGGGAGCAATCAGCCCCAGCATTTT.

The chain has TRBV28 and TRBJ2-1, with 10 bases aligning to TRBD2. The CDR3 contains 16 residues. Germline CDR1 is MDHEN and CDR2 is SYDVKM. The V and J ends lost 3 bases and 1 base, in that order; junction bases with no gene match: 3. The CDR3 DNA reads as TGTGCCAGCAGTTTCCTAGCGGGAGCGTCCTACAATGAGCAGTTCTTC. Protein sequence: CASSFLAGASYNEQFF.